The next 20 T cell receptor beta chains were all read from a single sample in a study of CD8+ T cells in alopecia areata. cDNA prepared by RNA extraction and subsequent reverse transcription served as the template for sequencing. Repertoires were generated with immunoSEQ multiplex PCR, while TCRdb's copy carries only in-frame clones and drops some. The sample has roughly 200,000 clones, roughly 65% seen once. The sample in question was CD4+ T cells sorted from blood, obtained at week 0. The receptors derive from a human donor with alopecia areata.

This clone appeared once. The chain combines TRBV30 with TRBJ2-3; 10 nucleotides agree with TRBD2. The ends lost 0 bases at V and 4 bases at J; junction bases unmatched: 4. The length of the CDR3 is 15 residues. Germline CDR1 reads GTSNPN; CDR2 reads SVGIG (reference sequence). The CDR3 nucleotides are TGTGCCTGGAGTGTACGAGCGGGGGGGGCAGATACGCAGTATTTT. Its translation is CAWSVRAGGADTQYF.

Of note for this clone: The same CDR3 arises from other DNA sequences in this sample as well. The chain links TRBV29-1 to TRBJ1-1; 7 bases fit TRBD1. This CDR3 spans 13 amino acids. Germline V gene lookup returns CDR1 SQVTM and CDR2 ANQGSEA. The V segment lost 6 bases and the J segment 0 bases; nucleotides outside the gene matches: 4. The CDR3 coding sequence is TGCAGCGTGGAGGGACAGATGAACACTGAAGCTTTCTTT. It encodes CSVEGQMNTEAFF.

The V and J genes are TRBV7-2 and TRBJ1-1; D perhaps matches TRBD1 (5 bases). The CDR3 consists of 15 residues. Trimming stripped 5 bases from V and 1 base from J, with 14 bases between. CDR1 and CDR2 from the germline V gene are SGHTA and FQGNSA. The CDR3 nucleotides are TGTGCCAGCAGCCCCCCGGGAACAGGGAACACTGAAGCTTTCTTT. Its translation is CASSPPGTGNTEAFF.

The V call is TRBV6-6, the J call TRBJ1-2; D is unclear. Trimming took off 8 bases at V and 10 bases at J, with 14 bases between the two ends. Germline V CDR1 and CDR2: MNHNY, SVGAGI (reference sequence). The CDR3 consists of 11 residues. The CDR3 protein is CASRTTDYYTF. CDR3 sequence (DNA): TGTGCCAGCCGCACGACGGATTACTACACCTTC.

The chain carries TRBV30 and TRBJ2-2; D tentatively reads TRBD1 or TRBD2 (5 bases each). V gave up 5 bases and J gave up 7 bases, with 11 bases separating them. The CDR3 runs to 12 residues. Germline V gene sequence: CDR1 GTSNPN, CDR2 SVGIG (reference sequence). DNA for the CDR3: TGTGCCTGGGGGACCGGAGGCGGGGAGCTGTTTTTT. Its translation is CAWGTGGGELFF.

This chain connects TRBV2 to TRBJ1-4; D is uncertain. The CDR3 contains 15 residues. Germline CDR1 and CDR2: SNHLY and FYNNEI. Trimming removed 10 bases from V and 0 bases from J, with 15 bases in between. CDR3 sequence reads: CANKIEAATNEKLFF. The CDR3 bases are TGTGCCAACAAAATCGAGGCTGCAACTAATGAAAAACTGTTTTTT. Full variable domain (rest looked up from reference TRBV2 and TRBJ1-4): EPEVTQTPSHQVTQMGQEVILRCVPISNHLYFYWYRQILGQKVEFLVSFYNNEISEKSEIFDDQFSVERPDGSNFTLKIRSTKLEDSAMYFCANKIEAATNEKLFFGSGTQLSVL.

This rearrangement joins TRBV29-1 to TRBJ1-2; 9 bases match TRBD1. This CDR3 is 19 amino acids long. J gave up 4 bases and V 1 base, and 19 bases lay outside the gene matches. In germline, CDR1 is SQVTM, CDR2 ANQGSEA. CDR3 sequence reads: CSVEVSAAGQGPDSYGYTF. The CDR3 nucleotides are TGCAGCGTTGAAGTCAGTGCCGCCGGACAGGGGCCCGATTCCTATGGCTACACCTTC.

The chain combines TRBV29-1 with TRBJ1-2; 8 positions agree with TRBD1. The V gene's germline CDR1 is SQVTM and CDR2 ANQGSEA. The CDR3 is 12 residues long. The trim removed 7 bases at V and 6 bases at J, leaving 7 bases unmatched. In DNA form, the CDR3 reads TGCAGCGACATACAGGGGGTCAATGGCTACACCTTC. It is translated as CSDIQGVNGYTF.

This chain connects TRBV5-4 to TRBJ2-7, with D tentatively TRBD1 or TRBD2 (6 bases each). The germline V and J ends were trimmed by 2 bases and 0 bases, with 12 bases remaining between them. Germline CDR1 and CDR2: SGHNT and YYREEE (reference sequence). The CDR3 totals 15 residues. CDR3 nucleotides: TGTGCCAGCAGCTTACAGGGAGGCTTCTCCTACGAGCAGTACTTC. Residues: CASSLQGGFSYEQYF.

The V call is TRBV25-1, the J call TRBJ1-2, with D hard to call. The germline V and J ends were trimmed by 2 bases and 4 bases, with 8 bases remaining between them. The CDR3 has 13 amino acids. Germline-derived CDR1 and CDR2 are MGHDK and SYGVNS. CDR3 in DNA: TGTGCCAGCAGTGAACTCCAATTCTATGGCTACACCTTC. Protein sequence: CASSELQFYGYTF.

The chain is built from TRBV7-2 and TRBJ1-2, with D maybe TRBD1 (6 bases). CDR3 length equals 14 residues. Trimming pared 5 bases from V and 4 bases from J, leaving 14 bases between. The germline V gene encodes CDR1 SGHTA and CDR2 FQGNSA. The CDR3 sequence: CASSPRQALYGYTF. CDR3 in DNA: TGTGCCAGCAGCCCACGACAGGCCCTCTATGGCTACACCTTC.

This rearrangement joins TRBV30 to TRBJ1-1; TRBD1 might be the D (5 bases). CDR1 and CDR2 (germline): GTSNPN, SVGIG (reference sequence). V lost 3 bases to trimming and J lost 1 base, with 15 bases between them. The CDR3 sequence is 15 residues long. In DNA, the CDR3 is TGTGCCTGGAGAGGTGGGGGTCAGCGGAACACTGAAGCTTTCTTT. It yields the protein CAWRGGGQRNTEAFF.

This sequence joins TRBV6-5 and TRBJ2-3; D ambiguous. CDR3 length equals 11 residues. Per germline, CDR1 MNHEY and CDR2 SVGAGI. Trimming left V 1 base short and J 5 bases short, with 1 base between. The CDR3 region has the DNA TGTGCCAGCAGTTACTTAGATACGCAGTATTTT. Its protein is CASSYLDTQYF.

The rearrangement uses TRBV29-1 and TRBJ1-1, with a tentative D call TRBD1 (5 bases). Germline V gene lookup returns CDR1 SQVTM and CDR2 ANQGSEA. This CDR3 region has 13 residues. V lost 5 bases, J lost 3 bases, and 13 bases lay in between. CDR3 protein: CSVPTATDTEAFF. The CDR3 DNA follows: TGCAGCGTTCCGACAGCCACCGACACTGAAGCTTTCTTT.

The chain links TRBV7-2 to TRBJ2-7, with 7 bases lining up with TRBD1. This CDR3 is built from 15 residues. Germline V gene lookup returns CDR1 SGHTA and CDR2 FQGNSA. The junction had 13 bases not matched to a gene; V was cut back by 5 bases and J by 6 bases. For the CDR3, the DNA is TGTGCCAGCAGCCCTACCCGGGACAGCCAAAGCGAGCAGTACTTC. Translated, it gives CASSPTRDSQSEQYF.

V is TRBV29-1 and J is TRBJ2-3; D not resolved. This CDR3 has 13 amino acids. CDR1 and CDR2 from the germline V gene are SQVTM and ANQGSEA. Trimming took off 4 bases at V and 3 bases at J, with 11 bases between the two ends. Written as DNA, the CDR3 is TGCAGCGTTGGGGCAGTTTTAACAGATACGCAGTATTTT. Protein: CSVGAVLTDTQYF.

The chain carries TRBV18 and TRBJ2-1, with TRBD1 identical over 9 bases. V shed 3 bases, J shed 2 bases, and the junction held 2 bases outside the gene matches. The CDR3 spans 15 residues. Per germline, CDR1 KGHSH and CDR2 LQKENI. CDR3 amino acids: CASSPGQGTYNEQFF. The CDR3 DNA follows: TGTGCCAGCTCACCGGGACAGGGAACCTACAATGAGCAGTTCTTC.

This clone has just one count. The genes are TRBV30 and TRBJ2-2; tentative D call: TRBD1 (6 bases). Trimming cost V 1 base and J 6 bases, with 18 bases left between them. CDR1 is GTSNPN, CDR2 SVGIG, per germline (reference sequence). The CDR3 sequence is 16 residues long. The CDR3 nucleotides are TGTGCCTGGAGTGGGATCAGCAGGGGTAATGCCGGGGAGCTGTTTTTT. Encoded protein: CAWSGISRGNAGELFF. Variable domain in full (rest from reference TRBV30 and TRBJ2-2): SQTIHQWPATLVQPVGSPLSLECTVEGTSNPNLYWYRQAAGRGLQLLFYSVGIGQISSEVPQNLSASRPQDRQFILSSKKLLLSDSGFYLCAWSGISRGNAGELFFGEGSRLTVL.

This clone turned up a few times. This chain uses TRBV5-1 with TRBJ2-2, with D perhaps given as TRBD1 or TRBD2 (5 bases each). This CDR3 is 16 amino acids long. CDR1 is SGHRS and CDR2 is YFSETQ in the germline V gene. Trimming pared 4 bases from V and 2 bases from J, leaving 15 bases between. CDR3: CASSARGRINTGELFF. The CDR3 nucleotides are TGCGCCAGCAGCGCTCGGGGCCGGATAAACACCGGGGAGCTGTTTTTT.

In its sample, this clone was seen once. The chain employs TRBV2 and TRBJ2-3; 13 nucleotides line up with TRBD2. The CDR3 totals 16 residues. Per the germline V gene, CDR1 is SNHLY and CDR2 is FYNNEI. With V trimmed by 6 bases and J by 2 bases, 5 bases remained unmatched. The CDR3 is CASRGLAGFTTDTQYF. The CDR3 DNA reads TGTGCCAGCAGGGGACTAGCGGGGTTTACCACAGATACGCAGTATTTT.